Each of the 8 T cell receptor beta chains below was sequenced from the same sample in a study of blood T cell repertoires in COVID-19. The protocol was immunoSEQ multiplex PCR, while the TCRdb copy is restricted to in-frame clones and leaves out a portion. The sample lists some 150,000 clones; around nine tenths were seen once. The source material was peripheral blood. The receptors originated from a man between 18 and 35 years old with active or convalescent COVID-19.

The genes are TRBV7-2 and TRBJ1-2; TRBD1 aligns across 9 bases. With 4 bases clipped from V and 7 bases from J, the junction kept 10 bases outside the gene matches. Germline assignment: CDR1 SGHTA and CDR2 FQGNSA. This CDR3 is 15 amino acids long. The CDR3 coding sequence is TGTGCCAGCAGCTCCAAAAGGACAGGGGTCGTTGGCTACACCTTC. Translated, it gives CASSSKRTGVVGYTF.

The chain uses TRBV6-2 or TRBV6-3 and TRBJ2-7; D is possibly TRBD2 (6 bases). The V and J ends lost 2 bases and 6 bases respectively, with 26 bases between them. Germline values: CDR1 MNHEY, CDR2 SVGEGT. The CDR3 has 18 amino acids. CDR3 protein: CASSYPIGRGPFTGEQYF. The CDR3 DNA reads TGTGCCAGCAGTTACCCTATAGGGCGGGGCCCCTTTACGGGCGAGCAGTACTTC.

The CDR3 sequence is CASSWASGFFNEQFF. In DNA form, the CDR3 reads TGTGCCAGCAGTTGGGCTAGCGGCTTCTTCAATGAGCAGTTCTTC. This chain uses TRBV2 with TRBJ2-1; 7 bases line up with TRBD2. The germline V gene has CDR1 SNHLY and CDR2 FYNNEI. There are 15 residues in the CDR3. Trimming removed 5 bases from V and 6 bases from J; junction bases left unmatched: 10.

The chain carries TRBV29-1 and TRBJ1-1, with TRBD1 matching 7 bases. CDR3 size: 11 residues. Trimming at V came to 7 bases and at J to 10 bases, leaving 9 bases not matched to a gene. Looked up from germline, CDR1 is SQVTM and CDR2 is ANQGSEA. CDR3 nucleotides: TGCAGCGCCGACAGGGCAGGCGGAGCTTTCTTT. Protein sequence: CSADRAGGAFF.

The genes are TRBV27 and TRBJ1-5; TRBD1 is a possible D gene (5 bases). The CDR3 is made up of 14 amino acids. The V gene's germline CDR1 is MNHEY and CDR2 SMNVEV (reference sequence). The V and J ends lost 4 bases and 4 bases respectively, with 11 bases between them. CDR3 bases: TGTGCCAGCAGTTCCAGGCCAGGGAATCAGCCCCAGCATTTT. Amino acids: CASSSRPGNQPQHF.

The V and J genes are TRBV5-1 and TRBJ2-2, with 7 bases that match TRBD2. The CDR3 has 15 residues. The V segment lost 4 bases and the J segment 1 base; nucleotides outside the gene matches: 4. Germline loops: CDR1 SGHRS, CDR2 YFSETQ. The CDR3 is CASSRDYGNTGELFF. The CDR3 coding sequence is TGCGCCAGCAGCCGGGACTATGGGAACACCGGGGAGCTGTTTTTT.

The chain joins TRBV10-3 to TRBJ2-6, with D possibly being TRBD2 (6 bases). This CDR3 has 17 amino acids. Looked up from germline, CDR1 is ENHRY and CDR2 is SYGVKD. Trimming pared 4 bases from V and 0 bases from J, leaving 13 bases between. The CDR3 loop is CAISGGDSNSGANVLTF. CDR3 DNA: TGTGCCATCAGTGGGGGGGACTCAAACTCTGGGGCCAACGTCCTGACTTTC.

This rearrangement joins TRBV13 to TRBJ1-2; 8 bases fit TRBD1. Germline loops: CDR1 PRHDT, CDR2 FYEKMQ (reference sequence). The CDR3 extends over 15 amino acids. V shed 3 bases, J shed 1 base, and the junction held 4 bases outside the gene matches. The CDR3 DNA is TGTGCCAGCAGCTTCCGGGACAGGCTTAACTATGGCTACACCTTC. Residues: CASSFRDRLNYGYTF.